Below, 26 T cell receptor beta chains from the same sample are listed, as sequenced in a study of T cells in Graves' hyperthyroidism and ophthalmopathy. Amplified regions were TCR beta CDR3 sequences from RNA transcripts. HTBI primers were the set used in a first-round RT-PCR of the TCR CDR3. TCRdb itself ran the multiplex PCR reads through MiXCR, one entry per CDR3 protein. The sample has 490,000 or so distinct CDR3 sequences, 40% to 50% seen once; the top ten hold about 43%. Sequences were obtained from peripheral blood or thyroid tissue (not recorded which). The receptors originated from an adult woman with Graves' disease, either hyperthyroidism or ophthalmopathy (not recorded which).

This clonotype was detected many times. The V call is TRBV9, the J call TRBJ1-5; D not certain. This CDR3 region has 15 residues. The germline gives CDR1 SGDLS, CDR2 YYNGEE. V was trimmed by 0 bases and J by 2 bases, leaving 9 bases between them. CDR3 region: CASSVEGLRNQPQHF. The CDR3, as DNA: TGTGCCAGCAGCGTAGAAGGGTTGCGCAATCAGCCCCAGCATTTT.

The V gene is TRBV6-1, the J gene TRBJ1-1; D is uncertain. This CDR3 region has 12 residues. Trimming shortened V by 5 bases and J by 10 bases, and 14 bases separated the two germline ends. CDR1 and CDR2 (germline): MNHNS, SASEGT. For the CDR3, the DNA is TGTGCCAGCAGTTACGCGGGCGGCGGAGCTTTCTTT. This sequence encodes CASSYAGGGAFF.

The V gene is TRBV5-5, the J gene TRBJ1-1; possible D gene TRBD1, 5 bases. This CDR3 is built from 17 residues. V was clipped by 4 bases and J by 2 bases, with 21 bases between them. Looked up from germline, CDR1 is SGHKS and CDR2 is YYEKEE (reference sequence). The CDR3 DNA follows: TGTGCCAGCAGCCGGGGCGGTGGGGCCGGTTTCAACACTGAAGCTTTCTTT. This translates into CASSRGGGAGFNTEAFF.

The gene calls are TRBV5-1 and TRBJ2-5; TRBD2 might be the D (6 bases). Germline V gene sequence: CDR1 SGHRS, CDR2 YFSETQ. V lost 4 bases to trimming and J lost 3 bases, with 16 bases between them. The CDR3 length is 15 residues. In DNA form, the CDR3 reads TGCGCCAGCAGCCGAAAGACGGGAGTGAAAGAGACCCAGTACTTC. It translates to CASSRKTGVKETQYF.

Points on this clonotype: One base away lies a much larger clone, so this may be a sequencing read error. J is TRBJ2-5 and V is TRBV29-1; a weak D match, TRBD2 (6 bases). CDR3 length: 14 amino acids. Germline V CDR1 and CDR2: SQVTM, ANQGSEA. The CDR3 coding sequence is TGCAGCGTCGAAGGGACTGCCCCCCAAGAGACCCAGTACTTC. This encodes CSVEGTAPQETQYF.

This clonotype was detected many times. The rearrangement links TRBV7-9 to TRBJ2-2, with D uncertain. In germline, CDR1 is SEHNR, CDR2 FQNEAQ (reference sequence). V lost 6 bases, J lost 1 base, and 9 bases lay in between. The CDR3 is made up of 14 amino acids. DNA for the CDR3: TGTGCCAGCAGGGCCTACGTGAACACCGGGGAGCTGTTTTTT. Its protein is CASRAYVNTGELFF.

The table lists this clonotype with many counts. J is TRBJ1-1 and V is TRBV2; D might be TRBD1 (5 bases). With 7 bases removed from V and 5 bases from J, the gap between germline ends came to 14 bases. The germline V gene encodes CDR1 SNHLY and CDR2 FYNNEI. This CDR3 is 13 amino acids long. The CDR3 sequence: CASTGGVATEAFF. CDR3 DNA: TGTGCCAGCACCGGAGGGGTGGCGACTGAAGCTTTCTTT.

This clonotype was recorded only once. This chain links TRBV20-1 with TRBJ2-3, with D perhaps matching TRBD1 or TRBD2 (5 bases each). CDR1 is DFQATT and CDR2 is SNEGSKA in the germline V gene (reference sequence). The V gene lost 5 bases and the J gene lost 1 base, with 13 bases spanning the gap. CDR3 length equals 14 residues. DNA of the CDR3: TGCAGTGCTCGACCCCAGGGAGGCACAGATACGCAGTATTTT. Translated: CSARPQGGTDTQYF.

V is TRBV10-3 and J is TRBJ1-5; tentative D call: TRBD1 (6 bases). The germline V and J ends were trimmed by 6 bases and 5 bases, with 11 bases remaining between them. Germline CDR1 ENHRY, CDR2 SYGVKD. CDR3 length equals 13 residues. The CDR3 loop is CAISQGRDQPQHF. The CDR3 DNA is TGTGCCATCAGCCAGGGGAGAGATCAGCCCCAGCATTTT.

The chain recombines TRBV20-1 with TRBJ1-3; perhaps TRBD1 as D (6 bases). Germline V gene lookup returns CDR1 DFQATT and CDR2 SNEGSKA (reference sequence). Trimming pared 2 bases from V and 2 bases from J, leaving 13 bases between. The CDR3 loop spans 15 amino acids. CDR3: CSARPIRDTGNTIYF. Here the CDR3 DNA reads TGCAGTGCTAGACCTATACGGGACACTGGAAACACCATATATTTT.

This chain connects TRBV10-3 to TRBJ1-2, with 8 bases aligning to TRBD1. The CDR3 length is 15 residues. Trimming cost V 2 bases and J 5 bases; bases outside gene matches: 7. The germline V gene encodes CDR1 ENHRY and CDR2 SYGVKD. For the CDR3, the DNA is TGTGCCATCAGTGAGCACGACAGGGGAAATTATGGCTACACCTTC. Protein: CAISEHDRGNYGYTF.

V and J are TRBV5-1 and TRBJ2-7; perhaps TRBD1 as D (7 bases). Trimming left V 5 bases short and J 4 bases short, with 16 bases between. CDR3 length equals 14 residues. The germline V gene encodes CDR1 SGHRS and CDR2 YFSETQ. Here the CDR3 reads CASRDPGGSYEQYF. The DNA of the CDR3 is TGCGCCAGCAGGGATCCAGGGGGGTCATACGAGCAGTACTTC. Complete variable domain (other parts from reference TRBV5-1 and TRBJ2-7): KAGVTQTPRYLIKTRGQQVTLSCSPISGHRSVSWYQQTPGQGLQFLFEYFSETQRNKGNFPGRFSGRQFSNSRSEMNVSTLELGDSALYLCASRDPGGSYEQYFGPGTRLTVT.

This clonotype was seen a single time. The chain links TRBV7-9 to TRBJ2-7; a possible D gene is TRBD2 (6 bases). CDR3 size: 13 residues. V dropped 5 bases and J dropped 7 bases, with 15 bases sitting between them. Germline V gives CDR1 SEHNR, CDR2 FQNEAQ (reference sequence). CDR3 DNA sequence: TGTGCCAGCAGCCAGGGAGGTATCGGGGAGCAGTACTTC. As protein: CASSQGGIGEQYF.

Notes on this clonotype: A read error may explain this, as a much larger clone is one base away. The chain has TRBV4-1 and TRBJ1-2; D is perhaps TRBD1 (5 bases). Germline-derived CDR1 and CDR2 are MGHRA and YSYEKL. This CDR3 is 14 amino acids long. CDR3 sequence reads: CASGQTTANYGYTF. The CDR3 DNA sequence: TGCGCCAGCGGCCAAACGACAGCTAACTATGGCTACACCTTC.

The chain uses TRBV7-8 and TRBJ1-5, with 8 bases identical to TRBD1. The CDR3 is 15 amino acids. CDR1 and CDR2 (germline): SGHVS, FQNEAQ. The V segment lost 5 bases and the J segment 0 bases; nucleotides outside the gene matches: 3. CDR3 DNA: TGTGCCAGCAGCCTGGGACAGGATAGCAATCAGCCCCAGCATTTT. It encodes CASSLGQDSNQPQHF. The variable domain in full, with the rest retrieved from reference TRBV7-8 and TRBJ1-5, is GAGVSQSPRYKVAKRGQDVALRCDPISGHVSLFWYQQALGQGPEFLTYFQNEAQLDKSGLPSDRFFAERPEGSVSTLKIQRTQQEDSAVYLCASSLGQDSNQPQHFGDGTRLSIL.

The chain employs TRBV7-9 and TRBJ1-5; 9 bases line up with TRBD1. CDR1 is SEHNR, CDR2 FQNEAQ, per germline (reference sequence). Trimming removed 8 bases from V and 7 bases from J; junction bases left unmatched: 9. CDR3 length: 14 residues. The CDR3 protein is CASSQGARRQPQHF. In DNA form, the CDR3 reads TGTGCCAGCTCACAGGGGGCGAGGAGGCAGCCCCAGCATTTT.

This clonotype has just a few counts. This chain joins TRBV5-1 and TRBJ1-1; no definite D call. The germline V gene encodes CDR1 SGHRS and CDR2 YFSETQ. This CDR3 is built from 14 residues. Trimming removed 5 bases at V and 4 bases at J, with 15 bases between. CDR3 in DNA: TGCGCCAGCAGTAGTTTGGGTTCCGTCACTGAAGCTTTCTTT. Protein sequence: CASSSLGSVTEAFF.

In the case of this clonotype: A read error is likely, as this CDR3 ends without the conserved phenylalanine or tryptophan. It is unclear where the CDR3 begins or ends on the DNA, so no DNA is shown, and the CDR3 is as TCRdb lists it. The gene calls are TRBV7-2 and TRBJ1-4; the listed D gene, TRBD1, was not tested against the DNA. The CDR3 sequence runs 10 residues, both termini included. Germline V lookup: CDR1 SGHTA, CDR2 FQGNSA. CDR3 protein: CASSLRQAYY.

CDR3 in amino acids: CASSVFGSRLLDKSGELFF. The CDR3 nucleotides are TGTGCCAGCAGCGTCTTCGGGAGCAGGCTCTTAGACAAATCCGGGGAGCTGTTTTTT. V usage is TRBV7-9 and J usage is TRBJ2-2; a weak D match, TRBD2 (6 bases). Germline CDR1 and CDR2: SEHNR and FQNEAQ (reference sequence). The CDR3 runs 19 residues. Trimming pared 5 bases from V and 6 bases from J, leaving 28 bases between.

The gene calls are TRBV12-3 or TRBV12-4 and TRBJ1-5; D remains ambiguous. The CDR3 runs to 14 residues. The V end lost 5 bases, the J end lost 4 bases, and 12 bases lay between the germline ends. The CDR3 protein is CASSPGRINQPQHF. CDR3 DNA: TGTGCCAGCAGTCCTGGTAGAATTAATCAGCCCCAGCATTTT.

This clonotype appeared a single time. The gene calls are TRBV19 and TRBJ2-5, with 7 positions matching TRBD1. This CDR3 region has 14 residues. The germline gives CDR1 LNHDA, CDR2 SQIVND (reference sequence). V lost 6 bases and J lost 7; bases outside the gene matches: 11. The CDR3 region is CASSPGQQLGTQYF. The CDR3 nucleotides read TGTGCCAGTAGCCCGGGACAGCAGCTTGGGACCCAGTACTTC. The complete variable domain, with remaining parts taken from reference TRBV19 and TRBJ2-5, reads DGGITQSPKYLFRKEGQNVTLSCEQNLNHDAMYWYRQDPGQGLRLIYYSQIVNDFQKGDIAEGYSVSREKKESFPLTVTSAQKNPTAFYLCASSPGQQLGTQYFGPGTRLLVL.

This clonotype was found many times. The chain combines TRBV15 with TRBJ2-7; tentatively, D is TRBD2 (6 bases). The V gene's germline CDR1 is LNHNV and CDR2 YYDKDF (reference sequence). This CDR3 has 17 residues. With 7 bases removed from V and 3 bases from J, the gap between germline ends came to 25 bases. CDR3 sequence: CATTLRIPGSWSYEQYF. CDR3 in DNA: TGTGCCACCACGCTCAGGATACCCGGGAGCTGGAGCTACGAGCAGTACTTC.

CDR3 region: CAITGSGYTGELFF. CDR3 DNA: TGTGCCATCACCGGTTCCGGATACACCGGGGAGCTGTTTTTT. The chain has TRBV10-3 and TRBJ2-2; D remains ambiguous. The V and J ends lost 7 bases and 3 bases respectively, with 12 bases between them. The CDR3 runs to 14 residues. CDR1 is ENHRY, CDR2 SYGVKD, per germline.

This clonotype has just one count. The chain carries TRBV29-1 and TRBJ2-5; 13 bases are a match to TRBD2. Per the germline V gene, CDR1 is SQVTM and CDR2 is ANQGSEA. V shed 8 bases and J 5 bases; nucleotides not matched to a gene: 14. The CDR3 totals 16 residues. The chain's CDR3 is CSYGGTSGTSGETQYF. CDR3 bases: TGCAGCTACGGAGGGACTAGCGGGACATCTGGGGAGACCCAGTACTTC.

The chain links TRBV12-3 or TRBV12-4 to TRBJ1-1; D is uncertain. V lost 6 bases to trimming and J lost 5 bases, with 13 bases between them. The CDR3 totals 13 residues. CDR3 sequence: CASRRTWGTEAFF. Here the CDR3 DNA reads TGTGCCAGCAGGCGTACATGGGGAACTGAAGCTTTCTTT.

This chain joins TRBV29-1 and TRBJ1-1; TRBD1 might be the D (5 bases). Germline CDR1 SQVTM, CDR2 ANQGSEA. V was clipped by 8 bases and J by 2 bases, with 12 bases between them. The CDR3 contains 12 residues. This CDR3 is CSLPGRNTEAFF. In nucleotides, the CDR3 is TGCAGCTTGCCAGGGAGAAACACTGAAGCTTTCTTT.